Sequencing of this T cell receptor (beta chain) was carried out in a study of shared clonotypes between healthy human individuals. V lost 8 bases to trimming and J lost 6 bases, with 17 bases between them. The CDR3 runs to 14 residues. Germline values: CDR1 LNHNV, CDR2 YYDKDF (reference sequence). Here immunoSEQ multiplex PCR was the method, and the copy in TCRdb shows in-frame clones only, minus some. This sample yields a few million clones, of which approximately 93% are seen a single time; under 0.45% belongs to the top ten. Sequenced material: naive CD4+ T cells from PBMCs. Subset reported: CD45RA+ positively selected. The receptor comes from a man aged 18 to 29 in good health. Some clones in this sample may be carry-over from other donors' samples. This rearrangement joins TRBV15 to TRBJ1-5; tentative D call: TRBD1 (5 bases). CDR3 loop: CATSEVGPFQPQHF. In DNA form, the CDR3 reads TGTGCCACCTCGGAGGTGGGACCCTTTCAGCCCCAGCATTTT. The full variable domain, in which reference TRBV15 and TRBJ1-5 provide the parts outside the CDR3, is DAMVIQNPRYQVTQFGKPVTLSCSQTLNHNVMYWYQQKSSQAPKLLFHYYDKDFNNEADTPDNFQSRRPNTSFCFLDIRSPGLGDTAMYLCATSEVGPFQPQHFGDGTRLSIL.